These T cell receptor beta chains were read from a single sample in a study of T cells after posttransplantation cyclophosphamide. Assay: immunoSEQ multiplex PCR; the TCRdb copy retains only in-frame clones and omits some. Reported are approximately 35,000 clones, none seen only once; the ten largest carry 1% to 1.5%. The sample consisted of PBMCs. Receptor source: a girl aged 10 to 17 in good health, CMV-negative, and a related stem cell transplant donor. Both conserved end residues are part of each CDR3. D genes are given only for firm matches. Clone size is given for some rows only: seen once, a few or many times, or a class if the clone is expanded.

J gene | V gene | D gene | clone size | CDR3 protein | CDR3 DNA
TRBJ2-2 | TRBV25-1 | - | few | CASSDYRDTGELFF | TGTGCCAGCAGTGATTACAGAGATACCGGGGAGCTGTTTTTT
TRBJ2-7 | TRBV6-6 | - | many | CASTRGGGYEQYF | TGTGCCAGCACCCGAGGGGGGGGTTACGAGCAGTACTTC
TRBJ2-1 | TRBV6-4 | - | many | CASSEGSGTLDEQFF | TGTGCCAGCAGCGAAGGATCCGGGACTCTGGATGAGCAGTTCTTC
TRBJ1-2 | TRBV7-6 | TRBD1 | many | CASSPTTGQGSYGYTF | TGTGCCAGCAGCCCCACGACGGGACAGGGATCGTATGGCTACACCTTC
TRBJ2-7 | TRBV11-2 | TRBD1 | few | CASTPDRGPAYEQYF | TGTGCCAGCACCCCGGACAGGGGGCCCGCCTACGAGCAGTACTTC
TRBJ2-7 | TRBV28 | - | many | CASTFTSSANYEQYF | TGTGCCAGCACCTTTACCTCTAGCGCTAACTACGAGCAGTACTTC
TRBJ1-6 | TRBV5-4 | TRBD1 | many | CASGGQGADSPLHF | TGTGCCAGTGGGGGGCAGGGGGCTGATTCACCCCTCCACTTT
TRBJ1-1 | TRBV30 | - | many | CAWARVSEAFF | TGTGCCTGGGCCAGGGTCTCTGAAGCTTTCTTT
TRBJ1-1 | TRBV29-1 | - | many | CSVETGGQAFF | TGCAGCGTTGAGACAGGCGGGCAAGCTTTCTTT
TRBJ1-5 | TRBV10-2 | TRBD1 | many | CATSGTEDQPQHF | TGCGCCACCAGCGGGACAGAGGATCAGCCCCAGCATTTT
TRBJ1-4 | TRBV30 | - | many | CARGIDEKLFF | TGTGCCAGGGGCATCGATGAAAAACTGTTTTTT
TRBJ2-1 | TRBV7-8 | - | - | CASSLETSTGSYNEQFF | TGTGCCAGCAGCTTAGAGACTTCAACTGGCTCCTACAATGAGCAGTTCTTC
TRBJ2-2 | TRBV10-2 | TRBD1 | many | CASMIGTGSGELFF | TGCGCCAGCATGATCGGGACAGGGTCCGGGGAGCTGTTTTTT
TRBJ1-2 | TRBV27 | - | many | CASSLKGGPNYGYTF | TGTGCCAGCAGTTTAAAAGGGGGACCTAACTATGGCTACACCTTC
TRBJ2-7 | TRBV2 | - | few | CASIPREISYEQYF | TGTGCCAGCATCCCCCGAGAAATCTCCTACGAGCAGTACTTC
TRBJ1-1 | TRBV18 | - | many | CASSPSQAGRAFF | TGTGCCAGCTCACCCTCACAGGCCGGGAGAGCTTTCTTT
TRBJ2-5 | TRBV13 | TRBD1 | many | CASSLGTGGSETQYF | TGTGCCAGCAGCTTAGGGACAGGGGGCTCCGAGACCCAGTACTTC
TRBJ2-7 | TRBV2 | - | many | CASSEDIVYEQYF | TGTGCCAGCAGTGAAGATATAGTTTACGAGCAGTACTTC
TRBJ1-2 | TRBV28 | - | few | CASSFLNREDSGYTF | TGTGCCAGCAGCTTCCTTAACAGGGAAGATTCCGGCTACACCTTC
TRBJ1-5 | TRBV19 | - | many | CASSKLENNQPQHF | TGTGCCAGTAGTAAATTAGAGAACAATCAGCCCCAGCATTTT
TRBJ2-7 | TRBV28 | - | - | CASTQNPSEQYF | TGTGCCAGCACACAGAACCCCTCCGAGCAGTACTTC
TRBJ2-3 | TRBV7-3 | TRBD2 | - | CASSLGLAGGPVDTQYF | TGTGCCAGCAGCTTGGGACTAGCGGGAGGGCCGGTGGATACGCAGTATTTT
TRBJ1-1 | TRBV10-3 | - | many | CAISERGTLQGEAEAFF | TGTGCCATCAGTGAGCGGGGAACCCTACAGGGCGAGGCTGAAGCTTTCTTT
TRBJ2-1 | TRBV25-1 | TRBD1 | few | CASSKDRRAYNEQFF | TGTGCCAGCAGTAAGGACAGGAGAGCCTACAATGAGCAGTTCTTC
TRBJ2-5 | TRBV10-3 | - | few | CAIKGTGEQETQYF | TGTGCCATCAAGGGGACGGGGGAGCAAGAGACCCAGTACTTC
TRBJ2-7 | TRBV6-5 | - | many | CASSYSNRGSYEQYF | TGTGCCAGCAGTTACTCGAATCGGGGTTCCTACGAGCAGTACTTC
TRBJ2-7 | TRBV11-1 | - | many | CASSSTDKTYEQYF | TGTGCCAGCAGCTCAACCGACAAGACCTACGAGCAGTACTTC
TRBJ2-7 | TRBV6-5 | TRBD2 | many | CASSSGLAARQYF | TGTGCCAGCAGTTCCGGACTAGCGGCCCGGCAGTACTTC
TRBJ2-1 | TRBV5-1 | TRBD2 | many | CASSLAGTSYNEQFF | TGCGCCAGCAGCTTGGCCGGGACTAGCTACAATGAGCAGTTCTTC
TRBJ1-5 | TRBV28 | - | many | CASSWGGYSNQPQHF | TGTGCCAGCAGTTGGGGGGGGTATAGCAATCAGCCCCAGCATTTT
TRBJ2-2 | TRBV6-5 | - | many | CASSYGGADTGELFF | TGTGCCAGCAGTTATGGCGGGGCGGACACCGGGGAGCTGTTTTTT
TRBJ2-1 | TRBV9 | TRBD2 | few | CASSGGLAGVNEQFF | TGTGCCAGCAGCGGGGGACTAGCGGGAGTCAATGAGCAGTTCTTC
TRBJ1-2 | TRBV4-3 | TRBD1 | many | CASSQDLDRGYYGYTF | TGCGCCAGCAGCCAAGACCTAGACAGGGGGTACTATGGCTACACCTTC
TRBJ2-1 | TRBV23-1 | TRBD1 | many | CASSLCPGQGSSYNEQFF | TGCGCCAGCAGTCTTTGCCCGGGACAGGGGAGCTCCTACAATGAGCAGTTCTTC
TRBJ1-3 | TRBV5-1 | - | many | CASSTGALLGVDTIYF | TGCGCCAGCAGCACCGGAGCCCTTCTAGGGGTTGACACCATATATTTT
TRBJ2-5 | TRBV11-2 | TRBD2 | few | CASSHSGRETQYF | TGTGCCAGCAGCCATAGCGGGAGAGAGACCCAGTACTTC
TRBJ2-2 | TRBV18 | TRBD1 | many | CASSPWGQGAQDTGELFF | TGTGCCAGCTCACCGTGGGGACAGGGGGCCCAGGACACCGGGGAGCTGTTTTTT